This TCR beta chain is drawn from a study of PD-L1 blockade in urothelial cancer. The V gene's germline CDR1 is SSHAT and CDR2 FNYEAQ (reference sequence). Trimming cost V 2 bases and J 7 bases, with 14 bases left between them. The CDR3 loop spans 14 amino acids. The data were produced by immunoSEQ multiplex PCR, yet TCRdb's version contains in-frame clones alone and is incomplete. The repertoire holds some 29,000 clones, with about 87% as singletons. This sample comprised PBMCs, obtained around atezolizumab (anti-PD-L1) treatment. The TCR originated in a man in his fifties or sixties with urothelial cancer. The V gene is TRBV7-7, the J gene TRBJ2-5, with D maybe TRBD2 (6 bases). The chain's CDR3 is CASSLRQSSGTQYF. The CDR3, as DNA: TGTGCCAGCAGCTTAAGACAGAGTAGCGGGACCCAGTACTTC.